These 17 T cell receptor beta chains originate from one sample sequenced in a study of CD8 T cells in ankylosing spondylitis. Antigens of these TCRs are unknown. TCRdb passed the 5' RACE reads through MiXCR, listing each CDR3 protein once. The sample yields more than 500,000 distinct CDR3 sequences, roughly 5.2% seen once. Study-level findings and limits: A TCR beta motif made of eight highly homologous variants seemed typical of ankylosing spondylitis blood.

Sequences were obtained from blood, either unsorted or a sorted T cell fraction (not recorded which). The receptors shown here come from a male donor with ankylosing spondylitis.

This clonotype was seen many times. The gene calls are TRBV20-1 and TRBJ2-7, with 8 bases matching TRBD1. CDR1 is DFQATT and CDR2 is SNEGSKA in the germline V gene (reference sequence). The length of the CDR3 is 15 residues. V shed 2 bases, J shed 4 bases, and the junction held 10 bases outside the gene matches. CDR3 in amino acids: CSARRVYRGVYEQYF. In DNA form, the CDR3 reads TGCAGTGCTAGAAGAGTTTACAGGGGGGTTTACGAGCAGTACTTC.

This clonotype has a handful of counts. The chain couples TRBV7-2 to TRBJ2-5, with 8 bases fitting TRBD1. The CDR3 extends over 15 amino acids. The V gene end was trimmed by 5 bases and the J gene end by 5 bases; junction bases not matched to a gene: 10. Germline CDR1 SGHTA, CDR2 FQGNSA. The CDR3 loop reads CASSPQPGGLETQYF. Here the CDR3 DNA reads TGTGCCAGCAGCCCCCAGCCAGGGGGCCTGGAGACCCAGTACTTC. The variable domain in full, completed from reference TRBV7-2 and TRBJ2-5, reads GAGVSQSPSNKVTEKGKDVELRCDPISGHTALYWYRQSLGQGLEFLIYFQGNSAPDKSGLPSDRFSAERTGGSVSTLTIQRTQQEDSAVYLCASSPQPGGLETQYFGPGTRLLVL.

This clonotype has a count of ten or more. This chain connects TRBV10-3 to TRBJ2-3, with D perhaps TRBD2 (5 bases). The CDR3 extends over 13 amino acids. V was trimmed by 5 bases and J by 4 bases, leaving 10 bases between them. The germline CDR1 and CDR2 sequences are ENHRY and SYGVKD. Here the CDR3 DNA reads TGTGCCATCAGTCCGGGAACTTCAGATACGCAGTATTTT. It encodes CAISPGTSDTQYF.

This clonotype was picked up many times. This chain uses TRBV27 with TRBJ1-6; TRBD1 aligns across 9 bases. CDR1 and CDR2 from the germline V gene are MNHEY and SMNVEV (reference sequence). The CDR3 totals 14 residues. The ends lost 6 bases at V and 14 bases at J; junction bases unmatched: 11. The CDR3 here is CASSTGTGPMALHF. The CDR3 DNA sequence: TGTGCCAGCAGCACCGGGACAGGGCCTATGGCCCTCCACTTT.

Ten or more counts support this clonotype. The rearrangement joins TRBV10-3 to TRBJ2-7; 7 bases are shared with TRBD1. V was pared by 4 bases and J by 2 bases, with 5 bases of the junction left unmatched. The CDR3 extends over 14 amino acids. Looked up from germline, CDR1 is ENHRY and CDR2 is SYGVKD. CDR3 residues: CAISAQGVTYEQYF. In DNA form, the CDR3 reads TGTGCCATCAGTGCCCAGGGGGTTACCTACGAGCAGTACTTC.

The table lists this clonotype with many counts. This chain links TRBV7-9 with TRBJ1-6, with 7 bases matching TRBD1. The germline V gene encodes CDR1 SEHNR and CDR2 FQNEAQ (reference sequence). The CDR3 has 13 residues. Trimming removed 4 bases from V and 8 bases from J; junction bases left unmatched: 2. The CDR3 nucleotides are TGTGCCAGCAGCTCCACAGGGGATTCACCCCTCCACTTT. Protein product: CASSSTGDSPLHF.

This clonotype has at least ten counts. The chain recombines TRBV28 with TRBJ1-2; D gene unclear. The V gene lost 2 bases and the J gene lost 13 bases, with 11 bases spanning the gap. The CDR3 is 11 amino acids. Looked up from germline, CDR1 is MDHEN and CDR2 is SYDVKM. CDR3 loop: CASSLTYWPTF. The CDR3, as DNA: TGTGCCAGCAGTTTAACATATTGGCCCACCTTC.

The chain employs TRBV11-2 and TRBJ1-2, with D possibly matching TRBD1 (6 bases). Trimming left V 3 bases short and J 4 bases short, with 24 bases between. Looked up from germline, CDR1 is SGHAT and CDR2 is FQNNGV. The CDR3 spans 18 residues. The DNA of the CDR3 is TGTGCCAGCAGCTTCCTTCCCTTGACGGGGGCGCAGAGCTATGGCTACACCTTC. It specifies CASSFLPLTGAQSYGYTF.

This clonotype occurred many times. The gene calls are TRBV4-1 and TRBJ1-2, with a possible D match to TRBD1 (6 bases). CDR3 size: 17 residues. In germline, CDR1 is MGHRA, CDR2 YSYEKL. V lost 0 bases, J lost 1 base, and 15 bases lay in between. The DNA for the CDR3 is TGCGCCAGCAGCCAAGATCCCGGGGGCCTTTTTAACTATGGCTACACCTTC. Its protein product is CASSQDPGGLFNYGYTF.

This clonotype was observed at least ten times. This chain joins TRBV6-2 or TRBV6-3 and TRBJ1-4; D unresolved. The germline gives CDR1 MNHEY, CDR2 SVGEGT. V lost 8 bases, J lost 8 bases, and 9 bases lay in between. The CDR3 length is 11 residues. The CDR3, as DNA: TGTGCCAGCGCAAGGGAAGAAAAACTGTTTTTT. It encodes CASAREEKLFF.

This clonotype was observed many times. The chain recombines TRBV6-1 with TRBJ1-1, with 9 bases matching TRBD1. Germline V CDR1 and CDR2: MNHNS, SASEGT. The trim removed 6 bases at V and 7 bases at J, leaving 6 bases unmatched. This CDR3 has 13 residues. For the CDR3, the DNA is TGTGCCAGCAGGGGACAGGGCGGTGGTGAAGCTTTCTTT. It specifies CASRGQGGGEAFF.

At least ten counts were recorded for this clonotype. The chain recombines TRBV9 with TRBJ2-5; D is possibly TRBD2 (5 bases). This CDR3 spans 15 amino acids. CDR1 SGDLS and CDR2 YYNGEE come from the germline V gene. V shed 4 bases and J shed 5 bases, with 18 bases lying between them. This CDR3 is CASSREGHFLETQYF. For the CDR3, the DNA is TGTGCCAGCAGCCGAGAGGGTCATTTTTTGGAGACCCAGTACTTC.

Many counts were recorded for this clonotype. This chain uses TRBV7-2 with TRBJ1-1, with no clear D. Between the trimmed V and J ends, which lost 2 bases and 7 bases, there was a span of 14 bases. CDR1 is SGHTA, CDR2 FQGNSA, per germline. The CDR3 extends over 14 amino acids. CDR3 region: CASSLLPAPIEAFF. CDR3 nucleotides: TGTGCCAGCAGCTTATTGCCAGCCCCCATTGAAGCTTTCTTT. Full variable domain (outside the CDR3, taken from reference TRBV7-2 and TRBJ1-1): GAGVSQSPSNKVTEKGKDVELRCDPISGHTALYWYRQSLGQGLEFLIYFQGNSAPDKSGLPSDRFSAERTGGSVSTLTIQRTQQEDSAVYLCASSLLPAPIEAFFGQGTRLTVV.

This clonotype was picked up many times. V and J are TRBV12-5 and TRBJ2-1, with TRBD2 as a possible D gene (5 bases). CDR1 LGHNT and CDR2 FRNRAP come from the germline V gene. The CDR3 totals 15 residues. V lost 6 bases and J 5 bases, leaving 17 bases between the germline ends. The CDR3 DNA reads TGTGCTAGTGGCCCCCCTGGTGGGAGTAACAATGAGCAGTTCTTC. Its translation: CASGPPGGSNNEQFF.

This clonotype was recorded at least ten times. This chain's CDR3 is CASSRGQANTGELFF. The CDR3 coding sequence is TGCGCCAGCAGCCGAGGACAAGCGAACACCGGGGAGCTGTTTTTT. This chain connects TRBV5-1 to TRBJ2-2; maybe TRBD1 (5 bases). Trimming stripped 4 bases from V and 0 bases from J, with 10 bases between. The CDR3 is 15 residues long. Germline lookup yields CDR1 SGHRS and CDR2 YFSETQ.

This clonotype appeared a few times. The CDR3 sequence: CASSAYRVRSYNEQFF. The CDR3 nucleotides are TGTGCCAGCAGTGCTTACAGGGTCCGCTCGTACAATGAGCAGTTCTTC. V gene TRBV28 combines with J gene TRBJ2-1, with a tentative D call TRBD1 (6 bases). Germline V gene data show CDR1 as MDHEN and CDR2 as SYDVKM. Trimming shortened V by 5 bases and J by 4 bases, and 18 bases separated the two germline ends. The CDR3 sequence is 16 residues long. The whole variable domain, remainder taken from reference TRBV28 and TRBJ2-1, is DVKVTQSSRYLVKRTGEKVFLECVQDMDHENMFWYRQDPGLGLRLIYFSYDVKMKEKGDIPEGYSVSREKKERFSLILESASTNQTSMYLCASSAYRVRSYNEQFFGPGTRLTVL.

This clonotype was picked up many times. This sequence joins TRBV5-1 and TRBJ2-7; a weak D match, TRBD2 (5 bases). Trimming took 0 bases from V and 9 from J, leaving 16 bases between them. CDR1 is SGHRS, CDR2 YFSETQ, per germline. CDR3 length: 14 amino acids. CDR3 bases: TGCGCCAGCAGCTTGGCCAGCAGAGCGGATCGGCAGTACTTC. Protein: CASSLASRADRQYF.